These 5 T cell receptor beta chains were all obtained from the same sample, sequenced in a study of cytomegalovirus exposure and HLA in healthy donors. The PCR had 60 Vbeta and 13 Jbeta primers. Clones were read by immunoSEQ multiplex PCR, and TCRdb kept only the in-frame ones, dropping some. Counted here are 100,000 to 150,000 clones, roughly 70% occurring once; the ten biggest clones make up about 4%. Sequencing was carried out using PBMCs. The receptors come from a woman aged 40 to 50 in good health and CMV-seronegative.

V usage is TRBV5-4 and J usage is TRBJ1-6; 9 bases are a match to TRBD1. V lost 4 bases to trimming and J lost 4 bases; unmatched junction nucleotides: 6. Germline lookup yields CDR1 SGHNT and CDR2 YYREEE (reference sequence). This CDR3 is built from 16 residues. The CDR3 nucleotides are TGTGCCAGCAGCCCGGGACAGGGAAGTTATAATTCACCCCTCCACTTT. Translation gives CASSPGQGSYNSPLHF.

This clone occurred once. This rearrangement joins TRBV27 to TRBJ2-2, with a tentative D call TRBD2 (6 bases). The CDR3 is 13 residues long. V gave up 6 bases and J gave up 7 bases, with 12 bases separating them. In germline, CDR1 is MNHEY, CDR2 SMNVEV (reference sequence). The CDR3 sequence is CASSGGDVGELFF. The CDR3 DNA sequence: TGTGCCAGCAGCGGAGGGGACGTCGGGGAGCTGTTTTTT.

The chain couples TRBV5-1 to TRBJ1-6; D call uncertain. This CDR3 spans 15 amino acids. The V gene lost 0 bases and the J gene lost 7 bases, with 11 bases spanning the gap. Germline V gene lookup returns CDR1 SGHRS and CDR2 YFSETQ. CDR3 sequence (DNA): TGCGCCAGCAGCTTGGATCAGGTGGTCAATTCACCCCTCCACTTT. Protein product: CASSLDQVVNSPLHF.

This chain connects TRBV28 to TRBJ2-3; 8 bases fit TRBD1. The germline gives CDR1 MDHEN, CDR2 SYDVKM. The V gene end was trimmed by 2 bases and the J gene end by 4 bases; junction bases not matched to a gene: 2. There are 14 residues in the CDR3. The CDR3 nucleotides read TGTGCCAGCAGTTTAAGGGACAGGCCAGATACGCAGTATTTT. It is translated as CASSLRDRPDTQYF. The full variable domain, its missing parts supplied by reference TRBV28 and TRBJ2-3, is DVKVTQSSRYLVKRTGEKVFLECVQDMDHENMFWYRQDPGLGLRLIYFSYDVKMKEKGDIPEGYSVSREKKERFSLILESASTNQTSMYLCASSLRDRPDTQYFGPGTRLTVL.

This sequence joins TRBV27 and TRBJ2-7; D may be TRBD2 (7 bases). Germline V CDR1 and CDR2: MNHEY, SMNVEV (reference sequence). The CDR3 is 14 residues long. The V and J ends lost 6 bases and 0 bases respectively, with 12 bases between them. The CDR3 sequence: CASRGGGSSYEQYF. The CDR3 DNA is TGTGCCAGCAGAGGGGGGGGGAGCTCCTACGAGCAGTACTTC.